The rows below give T cell receptor beta chains drawn from one sample of a study of a mutant IDH1 vaccine in newly diagnosed glioma. These TCRs are of unknown antigen specificity. Sequencing used immunoSEQ multiplex PCR; TCRdb keeps in-frame clones, though not all of them. This sample carries approximately 40,000 clones, more than 75% of them seen once, and the ten largest clones take around 5.5%. This material consisted of PBMCs, taken from a glioma patient whose treatment included an IDH1 peptide vaccine. These receptors originate from a man between 35 and 55 years old with glioma. Both conserved end residues are part of each CDR3. Rows may omit the clone size; those that give it use once, few, many or a size class.

V gene,clone size,J gene,CDR3 protein
TRBV9,NA,TRBJ1-6,CASSVGGAGNSPLHF
TRBV2,NA,TRBJ1-5,CASSGSRVGNQPQHF
TRBV19,NA,TRBJ1-2,CASSIERGLGYTF
TRBV4-1,few,TRBJ2-2,CASREGGNTGELFF
TRBV29-1,NA,TRBJ2-5,CSGTGGKETQYF
TRBV18,NA,TRBJ2-7,CASSPPGAPSYEQYF
TRBV7-6,NA,TRBJ1-5,CASSFGDSNQPQHF
TRBV30,NA,TRBJ1-6,CAWSVEVGPLHF
TRBV29-1,NA,TRBJ1-2,CSVGVQGLGYTF
TRBV6-1,NA,TRBJ1-4,CASTPGPATREKLFF
TRBV30,NA,TRBJ1-5,CASPGQSFHSNQPQHF
TRBV29-1,NA,TRBJ1-5,CSVGGFNQPQHF
TRBV2,NA,TRBJ1-1,CASSAGVNTEAFF
TRBV6-5,NA,TRBJ2-7,CASSQGPEQYF
TRBV5-6,NA,TRBJ2-4,CASSLNENIQYF
TRBV9,NA,TRBJ1-5,CASRAPGTVSNQPQHF
TRBV6-5,NA,TRBJ2-1,CASSSTGVPYNEQFF
TRBV10-3,NA,TRBJ2-3,CAISVGAGGQDTQYF
TRBV5-5,NA,TRBJ1-2,CASSLFLGARVDFGYTF
TRBV7-2,NA,TRBJ2-5,CASSPSGAQETQYF
TRBV5-4,NA,TRBJ1-3,CASSSKLQGTGNTIYF
TRBV5-6,NA,TRBJ1-3,CASSLVRTSSGNTIYF
TRBV12-5,NA,TRBJ1-2,CASGSSLLDGYTF
TRBV7-2,few,TRBJ1-3,CASSLALGFSGNTIYF
TRBV5-6,NA,TRBJ1-5,CASSLKGQYNQPQHF
TRBV2,NA,TRBJ1-5,CASSYREGQPQHF
TRBV2,few,TRBJ2-7,CASSTGTSYEQYF
TRBV18,NA,TRBJ1-6,CASSPDSQSYNSPLHF
TRBV27,NA,TRBJ1-4,CASSREGNNEKLFF
TRBV7-9,once,TRBJ1-4,CASSLGPGSNEKLFF
TRBV5-4,NA,TRBJ2-4,CASSFSGTKNIQYF
TRBV14,NA,TRBJ2-5,CASSLLSGGGKTQYF
TRBV10-3,NA,TRBJ1-2,CAITPQQTNYGYTF
TRBV19,once,TRBJ2-7,CASSDGGPYEQYF
TRBV1,NA,TRBJ2-5,CTSSQDRLAEGQETQYF
TRBV5-1,NA,TRBJ1-2,CASRNWTGSNYGYTF
TRBV7-9,NA,TRBJ2-1,CASSLIHNEQFF
TRBV7-9,NA,TRBJ1-2,CASSGGNRHYGYTF
TRBV6-5,NA,TRBJ1-5,CASSYFRDQPQHF
TRBV29-1,NA,TRBJ2-5,CSVGGGTFETQYF
TRBV19,NA,TRBJ2-7,CASSPTGQHEQYF
TRBV6-6,NA,TRBJ1-1,CASTFGAGYGEAFF
TRBV6-5,NA,TRBJ1-6,CASSTHHLRDSPLHF
TRBV13,NA,TRBJ1-4,CASSYRRANEKLFF
TRBV5-1,NA,TRBJ1-6,CASSRQEQSSYNSPLHF
TRBV5-4,NA,TRBJ2-5,CASSQQETQYF
TRBV5-6,NA,TRBJ2-7,CASSPRGKNYEQYF
TRBV7-9,few,TRBJ1-2,CASSSEGDGYTF
TRBV6-5,NA,TRBJ1-2,CASSYLGQGNYGYTF
TRBV2,few,TRBJ2-2,CASNEGRSTGELFF
TRBV2,NA,TRBJ1-5,CASSDRLDQPQHF
TRBV10-3,once,TRBJ2-3,CAIRAPADTQYF
TRBV7-6,NA,TRBJ1-1,CASSPRASGGEAFF
TRBV19,few,TRBJ1-5,CASSGQGGSGNQPQHF
TRBV4-1,once,TRBJ2-7,CASSQRTGPYEQYF